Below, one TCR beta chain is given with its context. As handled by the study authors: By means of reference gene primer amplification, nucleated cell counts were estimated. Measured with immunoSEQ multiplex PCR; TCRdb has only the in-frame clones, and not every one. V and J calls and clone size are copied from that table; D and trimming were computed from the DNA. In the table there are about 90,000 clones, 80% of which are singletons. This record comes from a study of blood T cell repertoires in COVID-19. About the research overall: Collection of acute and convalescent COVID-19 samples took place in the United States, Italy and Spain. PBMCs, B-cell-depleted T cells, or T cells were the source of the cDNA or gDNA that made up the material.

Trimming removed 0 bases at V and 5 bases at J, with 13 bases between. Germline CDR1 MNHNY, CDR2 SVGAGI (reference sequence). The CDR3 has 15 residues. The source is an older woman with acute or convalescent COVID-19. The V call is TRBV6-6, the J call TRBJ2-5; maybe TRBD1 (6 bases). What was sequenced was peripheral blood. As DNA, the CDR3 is TGTGCCAGCAGTTACTCGAGGCAGGGGTGGGAGACCCAGTACTTC. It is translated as CASSYSRQGWETQYF.